This T cell receptor beta chain was observed in a study of CD8 T cells in Susac syndrome (dated by TCRdb to between 2018 and 2021). Regarding the study in general: Repertoire sequencing was used to test whether CD8+ T cell activation and differentiation in Susac syndrome was antigen driven. The study compared CD8+ T cell repertoire clonality among approximately twelve healthy donors, roughly 14 Susac syndrome patients and about 16 multiple sclerosis patients. Overall study outcomes, separate from this receptor: The study acknowledged that relatively few individuals were included in the TCR sequencing and HLA analysis.

For this clonotype: What this receptor recognizes is not known. No much larger clonotype is one base removed from it; base qualities were not supplied.

Peripheral blood CD8+ and CD4+ T cells from healthy donors, Susac syndrome patients and multiple sclerosis patients were profiled by high-throughput TCR beta sequencing. Healthy donors were included as age- and sex-matched controls. Bulk CD8+ and CD4+ T cells were purified magnetically by negative isolation, whereas CD8+ TEMRA cells were enriched by FACS. Blood was drawn into EDTA tubes, processed within 24 hours, and PBMCs were isolated by density gradient centrifugation. PBMCs intended for TCR sequencing were cryopreserved in liquid nitrogen and thawed later in a water bath at 37 degrees C. The sorted or isolated CD4+, CD8+ and CD8+ TEMRA cells reached a purity of at least 90%. RNA was extracted using the RNeasy kit, and roughly 0.5 to 1 ug of the RNA was reverse transcribed with random hexamers. TCR beta CDR3 regions were amplified with the immunoSEQ multiplex PCR assay covering 54 Vbeta and 13 Jbeta segments. PCR amplification bias was corrected by using a synthetic template baseline for primer optimization and computational correction. As for the authors' bioinformatics: Reads were annotated to V, D and J genes according to IMGT and were analyzed with immunoSEQ Analyzer, with only productive sequences retained. Clonality was computed as one minus Shannon entropy normalized by log2 of the number of productive unique sequences. Public and private clones were assessed among the 100 most prevalent clones of each patient and control. A clone was defined as Susac-specific if it was absent from the healthy and MS cohorts, from more than 850 published viral clones and from other ImmuneACCESS disease sequences. TCRdb cleaned the public reads at Q25 with fastp, built clones with MiXCR and kept in-frame beta chains. Under each unique CDR3 protein, matching rows form one entry showing the most common genes and DNA. The V and J calls follow TCRdb's processing rather than the paper's. A total of about 19,000 distinct CDR3 sequences appear in this sample, roughly 95% of them only once. The ten largest clonotypes hold less than 0.3% of the sample.

The trim is 1 base for V and 8 bases for J, with a gap of 15 bases between the germline ends. CDR1 and CDR2 were assigned from the germline V gene as SNHLY and FYNNEI. The CDR3 covers 15 residues, taking in both the cysteine and the phenylalanine. The read is trimmed to its CDR3 DNA, 45 bases read in frame from base 1. The rearrangement combines TRBV2 with TRBJ2-4, with TRBD1 perhaps the D gene, on 5 matching bases. The receptor comes from a human donor in good health. Sequencing was performed on CD8+ T cells from PBMCs. The DNA is as follows: TGTGCCAGCAGTGAAGGTCTACAGGTCATAGACATTCAGTACTTC. This codes for CASSEGLQVIDIQYF.